Following are 29 T cell receptor beta chains from one sample sequenced in a study of cytomegalovirus exposure and HLA in healthy donors. PCR used 60 Vbeta primers and 13 Jbeta primers. Profiled with immunoSEQ multiplex PCR; TCRdb holds only in-frame clones, not every one. The repertoire holds over 90,000 clones, with roughly four fifths as singletons. Sequencing was done on a sample of PBMCs. These receptors all stem from a woman aged 55 to 70 in good health and CMV-seropositive.

J is TRBJ1-5 and V is TRBV18, with D possibly TRBD1 on 5 matching bases. CDR3 size: 15 residues. The germline CDR1 and CDR2 sequences are KGHSH and LQKENI. V dropped 3 bases and J dropped 3 bases, with 12 bases sitting between them. This chain's CDR3 is CASSPSAGYNQPQHF. DNA of the CDR3: TGTGCCAGCTCACCCTCGGCAGGGTACAATCAGCCCCAGCATTTT.

The chain carries TRBV5-8 and TRBJ2-7; 10 bases line up with TRBD1. The CDR3 extends over 14 amino acids. Germline V gives CDR1 SGHTS, CDR2 YDEGEE. V shed 3 bases and J 6 bases; nucleotides not matched to a gene: 6. The chain's CDR3 is CASSSPGQGSEQYF. CDR3 DNA: TGTGCCAGCAGCTCACCGGGACAGGGGAGCGAGCAGTACTTC.

This rearrangement joins TRBV6-5 to TRBJ1-2; 8 nucleotides line up with TRBD1. Germline trimming cut 5 bases from V and 8 bases from J; bases unmatched to any gene: 4. Germline CDR1 reads MNHEY; CDR2 reads SVGAGI. The CDR3 is 12 residues long. CDR3 sequence: CASSPAGGGYTF. Here the CDR3 DNA reads TGTGCCAGCAGTCCAGCAGGGGGCGGCTACACCTTC.

V gene TRBV13 combines with J gene TRBJ1-1; a possible D gene is TRBD1 (6 bases). Per the germline V gene, CDR1 is PRHDT and CDR2 is FYEKMQ (reference sequence). This CDR3 contains 13 residues. V lost 4 bases and J lost 5, with 11 bases in between. CDR3 protein: CASSWGGGTEAFF. The CDR3 bases are TGTGCCAGCAGCTGGGGAGGGGGGACTGAAGCTTTCTTT.

CDR3 coding DNA: TGCGCCAGCAGATCCTTGACCCTGGGCCTCACCGGGGAGCTGTTTTTT. Translated, it gives CASRSLTLGLTGELFF. The V call is TRBV5-1, the J call TRBJ2-2; D call uncertain. CDR3 length: 16 amino acids. Trimming took off 5 bases at V and 4 bases at J, with 18 bases between the two ends. From germline, CDR1 is SGHRS and CDR2 YFSETQ.

This clone appeared a few times. V is TRBV30 and J is TRBJ1-6, with no clear D. V was pared by 0 bases and J by 11 bases, with 5 bases between. Germline V gene data show CDR1 as GTSNPN and CDR2 as SVGIG (reference sequence). The CDR3 spans 11 residues. CDR3 nucleotides: TGTGCCTGGAGTGTACGAGCACCCCTCCACTTT. Translation gives CAWSVRAPLHF.

The rearrangement uses TRBV30 and TRBJ2-7; the match to TRBD2 covers 8 bases. Losses at the gene ends were 4 bases for V and 1 base for J; bases not matched to a gene: 6. Germline CDR1 and CDR2: GTSNPN and SVGIG (reference sequence). The length of the CDR3 is 14 residues. In nucleotides, the CDR3 is TGTGCCTGGAACTTGGCGGGAGGTTCCTACGAGCAGTACTTC. This encodes CAWNLAGGSYEQYF.

This clone was detected a few times. The V and J genes are TRBV28 and TRBJ1-4; 9 nucleotides align to TRBD1. The CDR3 spans 14 residues. J lost 8 bases, V lost 7 bases, and 8 bases had no gene match. Germline V gene lookup returns CDR1 MDHEN and CDR2 SYDVKM. The DNA for the CDR3 is TGTGCCAGCACTTCCGGGACAGGGAGGGAAAAACTGTTTTTT. It translates to CASTSGTGREKLFF.

The V gene is TRBV9, the J gene TRBJ2-1, with 16 bases aligning to TRBD2. The V and J ends lost 5 bases and 9 bases, in that order; junction bases with no gene match: 5. The germline V gene encodes CDR1 SGDLS and CDR2 YYNGEE. There are 15 residues in the CDR3. The CDR3 sequence: CASRDGTSGRGEQFF. CDR3 coding DNA: TGTGCCAGCAGAGACGGGACTAGCGGGAGGGGTGAGCAGTTCTTC.

V usage is TRBV11-2 and J usage is TRBJ1-2; TRBD1 might be the D (5 bases). This CDR3 is built from 13 residues. V lost 6 bases and J lost 7, with 15 bases in between. The germline gives CDR1 SGHAT, CDR2 FQNNGV. DNA for the CDR3: TGTGCCAGCAGTGAAACTGGGGCGGTTGGCTACACCTTC. Residues: CASSETGAVGYTF.

V gene TRBV4-2 combines with J gene TRBJ1-4, with TRBD1 matching over 12 bases. The CDR3 length is 15 residues. The J segment lost 8 bases and the V segment lost 4 bases, leaving 5 bases of the junction unmatched. The germline gives CDR1 LGHNA, CDR2 YNFKEQ. The CDR3 sequence: CASSRDRGRKEKLFF. The CDR3 coding sequence is TGTGCCAGCAGCCGGGACAGGGGGCGGAAGGAAAAACTGTTTTTT.

The V gene is TRBV19, the J gene TRBJ1-1; TRBD1 might be the D (5 bases). V was trimmed by 7 bases and J by 3 bases, leaving 15 bases between them. CDR3 length equals 14 residues. CDR1 is LNHDA, CDR2 SQIVND, per germline (reference sequence). The CDR3 DNA reads TGTGCCAGTACCGCGTTAGGGGATTACACTGAAGCTTTCTTT. Amino acids: CASTALGDYTEAFF.

This clone was observed a few times. J is TRBJ1-5 and V is TRBV29-1; TRBD1 aligns across 9 bases. V gave up 4 bases and J gave up 6 bases; unmatched junction bases: 7. There are 14 residues in the CDR3. CDR1 is SQVTM and CDR2 is ANQGSEA in the germline V gene. This chain's CDR3 is CSVGDRASVQPQHF. The DNA of the CDR3 is TGCAGCGTTGGGGACAGGGCGAGCGTTCAGCCCCAGCATTTT.

The chain recombines TRBV6-4 with TRBJ2-1; 10 bases agree with TRBD1. The germline V gene encodes CDR1 MRHNA and CDR2 SNTAGT. V gave up 4 bases and J gave up 7 bases; unmatched junction bases: 1. The CDR3 runs 13 residues. CDR3 in amino acids: CASSGQGANEQFF. The CDR3 region has the DNA TGTGCCAGCAGTGGACAGGGGGCGAATGAGCAGTTCTTC.

Of note for this clone: The junction differs from germline at one of its ends, possibly a read error. The chain carries TRBV7-7 and TRBJ2-5; 8 nucleotides match TRBD2. The CDR3 loop spans 14 amino acids. The germline V gene has CDR1 SSHAT and CDR2 FNYEAQ (reference sequence). In DNA, the CDR3 is TGTGCTAGCAGCTTCGGCGGGAGGCAAGAGACCCAGTACTTC. It translates to CASSFGGRQETQYF.

V usage is TRBV18 and J usage is TRBJ2-1; D possibly corresponds to TRBD2 (5 bases). The CDR3 is 14 amino acids. CDR1 KGHSH and CDR2 LQKENI come from the germline V gene. Trimming took 3 bases from V and 7 from J, leaving 13 bases between them. The CDR3 region has the DNA TGTGCCAGCTCACCTCCCGAGGGTGGGAATGAGCAGTTCTTC. It yields the protein CASSPPEGGNEQFF.

This clone has more than one count but fewer than ten. The chain joins TRBV27 to TRBJ1-1; D remains ambiguous. Deletions cut 4 bases from V and 2 bases from J, with 11 bases between. The CDR3 runs 14 residues. Germline V gives CDR1 MNHEY, CDR2 SMNVEV (reference sequence). CDR3 DNA sequence: TGTGCCAGCAGTTACGCCGGAGGAAACACTGAAGCTTTCTTT. It is translated as CASSYAGGNTEAFF.

The genes are TRBV29-1 and TRBJ2-1; 9 nucleotides match TRBD2. This CDR3 has 15 residues. Germline trimming cut 0 bases from V and 8 bases from J; bases unmatched to any gene: 8. Germline CDR1 reads SQVTM; CDR2 reads ANQGSEA. This chain's CDR3 is CSVEDFGGRVDEQFF. The CDR3 nucleotides are TGCAGCGTTGAAGATTTCGGCGGGAGGGTGGATGAGCAGTTCTTC.

This chain links TRBV6-5 with TRBJ2-5; D uncertain. CDR3 length: 14 residues. Germline loops: CDR1 MNHEY, CDR2 SVGAGI. With 0 bases removed from V and 5 bases from J, the gap between germline ends came to 10 bases. The DNA of the CDR3 is TGTGCCAGCAGTTACTCGATTCGAGCTGAGACCCAGTACTTC. Its translation: CASSYSIRAETQYF.

The rearrangement joins TRBV29-1 to TRBJ1-2; a possible D gene is TRBD1 (5 bases). Trimming removed 2 bases at V and 5 bases at J, with 12 bases between. The germline V gene encodes CDR1 SQVTM and CDR2 ANQGSEA. The CDR3 consists of 13 residues. The CDR3 sequence: CSVEFYRSYGYTF. CDR3 DNA: TGCAGCGTTGAATTCTACAGGAGTTATGGCTACACCTTC.

There are a few counts of this clone. J is TRBJ1-1 and V is TRBV6-5; tentatively, D is TRBD1 (5 bases). The germline V gene has CDR1 MNHEY and CDR2 SVGAGI. Trimming stripped 2 bases from V and 1 base from J, with 8 bases between. There are 14 residues in the CDR3. This CDR3 reads CASSYGQANTEAFF. The CDR3, as DNA: TGTGCCAGCAGTTACGGACAAGCGAACACTGAAGCTTTCTTT.

The V call is TRBV27, the J call TRBJ1-5; D not resolved. The CDR3 runs to 14 residues. V was cut by 8 bases and J by 7 bases, with 18 bases left in between. Germline CDR1 is MNHEY and CDR2 is SMNVEV (reference sequence). CDR3 sequence: CASAPLGSRQPQHF. The CDR3, as DNA: TGTGCCAGCGCGCCCTTAGGCTCGCGGCAGCCCCAGCATTTT.

This clone counts as medium-sized. The chain has TRBV29-1 and TRBJ2-4; D is uncertain. V was pared by 3 bases and J by 6 bases, with 6 bases between. Germline lookup yields CDR1 SQVTM and CDR2 ANQGSEA. The CDR3 runs 11 residues. CDR3 coding DNA: TGCAGCGTTGATTCGGGAAACATTCAGTACTTC. This translates into CSVDSGNIQYF.

The chain couples TRBV7-9 to TRBJ2-1; weak D call: TRBD1 (6 bases). Germline CDR1 and CDR2: SEHNR and FQNEAQ (reference sequence). The CDR3 loop spans 14 amino acids. V gave up 7 bases and J gave up 7 bases, with 17 bases separating them. Here the CDR3 DNA reads TGTGCCAGCAACATGGGGTTGGGGGCAAATGAGCAGTTCTTC. Translated, it gives CASNMGLGANEQFF. Full variable domain (outside the CDR3, taken from reference TRBV7-9 and TRBJ2-1): DTGVSQNPRHKITKRGQNVTFRCDPISEHNRLYWYRQTLGQGPEFLTYFQNEAQLEKSRLLSDRFSAERPKGSFSTLEIQRTEQGDSAMYLCASNMGLGANEQFFGPGTRLTVL.

The J gene is TRBJ2-7, the V gene TRBV11-2, with D possibly matching TRBD2 (5 bases). The length of the CDR3 is 13 residues. CDR1 is SGHAT, CDR2 FQNNGV, per germline. With 4 bases removed from V and 3 bases from J, the gap between germline ends came to 10 bases. In DNA, the CDR3 is TGTGCCAGCAGCTCCACGGGGAACTACGAGCAGTACTTC. It translates to CASSSTGNYEQYF. Complete variable domain (other parts from reference TRBV11-2 and TRBJ2-7): EAGVAQSPRYKIIEKRQSVAFWCNPISGHATLYWYQQILGQGPKLLIQFQNNGVVDDSQLPKDRFSAERLKGVDSTLKIQPAKLEDSAVYLCASSSTGNYEQYFGPGTRLTVT.

V is TRBV7-3 and J is TRBJ2-1; 8 bases agree with TRBD2. CDR1 SGHTA and CDR2 FQGTGA come from the germline V gene. Germline trimming cut 6 bases from V and 4 bases from J; bases unmatched to any gene: 11. This CDR3 region has 16 residues. The CDR3: CASRFLLAEQYNEQFF. The DNA of the CDR3 is TGTGCCAGCAGATTCCTACTAGCGGAACAATACAATGAGCAGTTCTTC.

The chain combines TRBV28 with TRBJ2-1, with 10 bases identical to TRBD2. The CDR3 contains 16 residues. Per germline, CDR1 MDHEN and CDR2 SYDVKM. J was trimmed by 7 bases and V by 5 bases; bases with no gene match: 11. Here the CDR3 DNA reads TGTGCCAGCAGTGCGGTAAGCGGGAGGGCGAGAAATGAGCAGTTCTTC. It yields the protein CASSAVSGRARNEQFF.

V is TRBV6-5 and J is TRBJ2-7, with 8 bases that match TRBD1. With V trimmed by 4 bases and J by 7 bases, 9 bases remained unmatched. CDR3 length equals 14 residues. Germline V gene lookup returns CDR1 MNHEY and CDR2 SVGAGI. Written as DNA, the CDR3 is TGTGCCAGCAGTTGGGCAGGGGGCTTGAGGGAGCAGTACTTC. Translation: CASSWAGGLREQYF.

The rearrangement links TRBV15 to TRBJ1-2; perhaps TRBD1 as D (6 bases). Germline V lookup: CDR1 LNHNV, CDR2 YYDKDF (reference sequence). There are 15 residues in the CDR3. V gave up 0 bases and J gave up 4 bases, with 12 bases separating them. The CDR3 DNA sequence: TGTGCCACCAGCAGAGAGGGCAGGGGAGTCTATGGCTACACCTTC. Encoded protein: CATSREGRGVYGYTF.